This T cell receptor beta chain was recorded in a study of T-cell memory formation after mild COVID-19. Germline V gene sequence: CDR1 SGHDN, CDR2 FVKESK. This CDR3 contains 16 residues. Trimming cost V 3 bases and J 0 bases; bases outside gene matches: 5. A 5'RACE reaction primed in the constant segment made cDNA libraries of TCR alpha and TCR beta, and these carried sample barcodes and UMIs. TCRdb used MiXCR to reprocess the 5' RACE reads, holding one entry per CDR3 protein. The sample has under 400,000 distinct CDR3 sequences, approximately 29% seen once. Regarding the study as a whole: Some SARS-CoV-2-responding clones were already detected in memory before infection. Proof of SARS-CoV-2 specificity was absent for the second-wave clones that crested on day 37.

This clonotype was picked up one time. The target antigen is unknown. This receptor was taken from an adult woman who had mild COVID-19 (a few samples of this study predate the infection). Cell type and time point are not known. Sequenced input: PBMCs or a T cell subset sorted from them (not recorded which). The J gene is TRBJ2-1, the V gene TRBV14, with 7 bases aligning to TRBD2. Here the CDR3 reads CASSHLSGPSYNEQFF. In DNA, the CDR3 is TGTGCCAGCAGCCACCTTAGCGGGCCCTCCTACAATGAGCAGTTCTTC. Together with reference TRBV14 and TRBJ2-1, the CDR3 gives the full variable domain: EAGVTQFPSHSVIEKGQTVTLRCDPISGHDNLYWYRRVMGKEIKFLLHFVKESKQDESGMPNNRFLAERTGGTYSTLKVQPAELEDSGVYFCASSHLSGPSYNEQFFGPGTRLTVL.